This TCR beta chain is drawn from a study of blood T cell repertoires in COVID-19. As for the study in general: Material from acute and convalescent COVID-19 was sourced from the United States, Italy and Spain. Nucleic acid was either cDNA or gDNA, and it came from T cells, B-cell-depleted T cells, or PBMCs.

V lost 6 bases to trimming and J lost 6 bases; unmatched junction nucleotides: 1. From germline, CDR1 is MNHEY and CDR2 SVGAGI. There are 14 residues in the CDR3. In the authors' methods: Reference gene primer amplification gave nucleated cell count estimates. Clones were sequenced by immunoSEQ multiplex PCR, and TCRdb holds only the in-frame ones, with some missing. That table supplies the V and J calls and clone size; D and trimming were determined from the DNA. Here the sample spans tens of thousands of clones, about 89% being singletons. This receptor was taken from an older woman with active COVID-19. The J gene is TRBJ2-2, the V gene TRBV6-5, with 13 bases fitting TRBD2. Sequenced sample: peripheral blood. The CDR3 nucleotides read TGTGCCAGCAGACTAGCGGGGGGGCCCGGGGAGCTGTTTTTT. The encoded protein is CASRLAGGPGELFF.